A single sample is the source of the 28 T cell receptor beta chains below, sequenced in a study of radiotherapy plus CTLA-4 blockade in lung cancer. Here immunoSEQ multiplex PCR was the method, and the copy in TCRdb shows in-frame clones only, minus some. The sample records 90,000 to 100,000 clones, around 79% being singletons. The input for sequencing was peripheral blood, taken from a patient treated with radiotherapy plus ipilimumab. Receptors were obtained from a human donor with non-small cell lung cancer who had a partial response to radiotherapy plus ipilimumab. Some clones in this sample may be carry-over from other donors' samples.

The chain couples TRBV19 to TRBJ1-1, with TRBD1 identical over 7 bases. V lost 0 bases and J lost 1; bases outside the gene matches: 2. The germline V gene has CDR1 LNHDA and CDR2 SQIVND (reference sequence). The CDR3 length is 15 residues. In DNA form, the CDR3 reads TGTGCCAGTAGTATAGACAGGACAGGGAACACTGAAGCTTTCTTT. Residues: CASSIDRTGNTEAFF.

The chain couples TRBV7-3 to TRBJ2-1; TRBD2 matches at 11 bases. This CDR3 is 14 amino acids long. Germline lookup yields CDR1 SGHTA and CDR2 FQGTGA. The junction had 2 bases not matched to a gene; V was cut back by 0 bases and J by 10 bases. CDR3 nucleotide sequence: TGTGCCAGCAGCTTAACCATAGCGGGAGGGGAGCAGTTCTTC. This gives the protein CASSLTIAGGEQFF.

This chain uses TRBV2 with TRBJ1-2; D not certain. Per germline, CDR1 SNHLY and CDR2 FYNNEI. There are 13 residues in the CDR3. V was clipped by 3 bases and J by 0 bases, with 5 bases between them. DNA of the CDR3: TGTGCCAGCAGTGACAGGCCTAACTATGGCTACACCTTC. The encoded protein is CASSDRPNYGYTF. The full variable domain, rest sourced from reference TRBV2 and TRBJ1-2, is EPEVTQTPSHQVTQMGQEVILRCVPISNHLYFYWYRQILGQKVEFLVSFYNNEISEKSEIFDDQFSVERPDGSNFTLKIRSTKLEDSAMYFCASSDRPNYGYTFGSGTRLTVV.

This clone was observed a single time. The chain carries TRBV18 and TRBJ1-2; TRBD1 matches at 7 bases. The J segment lost 8 bases and the V segment lost 3 bases, leaving 0 bases of the junction unmatched. CDR1 is KGHSH, CDR2 LQKENI, per germline. CDR3 length: 11 amino acids. CDR3 residues: CASSPGQGYTF. CDR3 nucleotide sequence: TGTGCCAGCTCACCGGGACAGGGCTACACCTTC.

This sequence joins TRBV7-2 and TRBJ2-1, with 7 bases aligning to TRBD1. This CDR3 spans 16 amino acids. Per the germline V gene, CDR1 is SGHTA and CDR2 is FQGNSA. V trimming: 1 base; J trimming: 0 bases; junction bases outside the gene matches: 3. For the CDR3, the DNA is TGTGCCAGCAGCTTAGTTCGGGACAGCTCCTACAATGAGCAGTTCTTC. It yields the protein CASSLVRDSSYNEQFF.

A note on this clone: Germline is not matched at one junction end, which may reflect a read error. The J gene is TRBJ2-7, the V gene TRBV7-2, with 7 bases lining up with TRBD2. The germline V gene has CDR1 SGHTA and CDR2 FQGNSA. CDR3 length: 16 amino acids. The CDR3 coding sequence is TGTGCCAGCAGGTTAGCTGGGGGGGGAACCCTCTACGAGCAGTACTTC. Its translation: CASRLAGGGTLYEQYF. The full variable domain, rest sourced from reference TRBV7-2 and TRBJ2-7, is GAGVSQSPSNKVTEKGKDVELRCDPISGHTALYWYRQSLGQGLEFLIYFQGNSAPDKSGLPSDRFSAERTGGSVSTLTIQRTQQEDSAVYLCASRLAGGGTLYEQYFGPGTRLTVT.

The J gene is TRBJ1-2, the V gene TRBV13, with 9 bases matching TRBD1. The length of the CDR3 is 14 residues. The germline V gene encodes CDR1 PRHDT and CDR2 FYEKMQ (reference sequence). The V segment lost 5 bases and the J segment 1 base; nucleotides outside the gene matches: 2. The CDR3 coding sequence is TGTGCCAGCAGCCCGACAGGGGGTAACTATGGCTACACCTTC. Its protein is CASSPTGGNYGYTF.

This clone was observed a few times. The V gene is TRBV28, the J gene TRBJ1-5; no clear D. This CDR3 comprises 16 residues. V gave up 6 bases and J gave up 5 bases, with 20 bases separating them. Germline values: CDR1 MDHEN, CDR2 SYDVKM. Here the CDR3 DNA reads TGTGCCAGCAGGCCCCGGGGTGAGGGTGCGGATCAGCCCCAGCATTTT. It is translated as CASRPRGEGADQPQHF.

The chain is built from TRBV4-1 and TRBJ2-7, with D unclear. In germline, CDR1 is MGHRA, CDR2 YSYEKL. Trimming pared 4 bases from V and 1 base from J, leaving 14 bases between. The CDR3 has 15 residues. The CDR3 protein is CASSPILIASYEQYF. CDR3 bases: TGCGCCAGCAGCCCCATTTTAATCGCGTCCTACGAGCAGTACTTC.

This chain uses TRBV28 with TRBJ2-3, with TRBD2 matching 11 bases. The V gene end was trimmed by 1 base and the J gene end by 11 bases; junction bases not matched to a gene: 14. The CDR3 is 17 residues long. Per germline, CDR1 MDHEN and CDR2 SYDVKM. CDR3: CASSLSGGRLAGRGQYF. CDR3 bases: TGTGCCAGCAGTTTATCGGGGGGGAGACTAGCGGGGCGCGGGCAGTATTTT.

The rearrangement uses TRBV6-5 and TRBJ2-7, with a possible D match to TRBD2 (5 bases). Per the germline V gene, CDR1 is MNHEY and CDR2 is SVGAGI. V lost 10 bases, J lost 2 bases, and 12 bases lay in between. The CDR3 consists of 12 residues. The chain's CDR3 is CATQREPYEQYF. CDR3 bases: TGTGCCACCCAACGGGAACCCTACGAGCAGTACTTC.

The chain recombines TRBV30 with TRBJ2-5; D perhaps matches TRBD2 (7 bases). Trimming shortened V by 3 bases and J by 5 bases, and 16 bases separated the two germline ends. This CDR3 contains 14 residues. Germline CDR1 and CDR2: GTSNPN and SVGIG (reference sequence). The CDR3 coding sequence is TGTGCCTGGAGGGTTCGGGGGGCGCGGGAGACCCAGTACTTC. Protein sequence: CAWRVRGARETQYF.

J is TRBJ2-7 and V is TRBV19; D unclear. Germline V gene lookup returns CDR1 LNHDA and CDR2 SQIVND (reference sequence). The CDR3 covers 14 residues. V gave up 5 bases and J gave up 7 bases, with 18 bases separating them. CDR3 loop: CASSGPAPSLEQYF. The CDR3 DNA is TGTGCCAGTAGTGGGCCAGCCCCCTCCCTGGAGCAGTACTTC.

The chain recombines TRBV4-2 with TRBJ1-1; maybe TRBD1 (5 bases). In germline, CDR1 is LGHNA, CDR2 YNFKEQ. V lost 0 bases and J 6 bases, leaving 17 bases between the germline ends. This CDR3 contains 16 residues. The CDR3 DNA reads TGTGCCAGCAGCCAAGACGGCACTCGGGGGTTCGCTGAAGCTTTCTTT. Protein sequence: CASSQDGTRGFAEAFF.

V is TRBV29-1 and J is TRBJ2-5; 8 bases line up with TRBD2. There are 12 residues in the CDR3. Germline CDR1 reads SQVTM; CDR2 reads ANQGSEA. The V and J ends lost 5 bases and 4 bases, in that order; junction bases with no gene match: 3. Here the CDR3 DNA reads TGCAGCGTTAATCTAGCGGGAGAGACCCAGTACTTC. Protein product: CSVNLAGETQYF.

This sequence joins TRBV6-6 and TRBJ1-1; maybe TRBD1 (6 bases). The germline CDR1 and CDR2 sequences are MNHNY and SVGAGI (reference sequence). CDR3 length equals 14 residues. V was trimmed by 0 bases and J by 2 bases, leaving 7 bases between them. The CDR3 region is CASSYSTGNTEAFF. The CDR3, as DNA: TGTGCCAGCAGTTACTCGACAGGAAACACTGAAGCTTTCTTT.

This rearrangement joins TRBV7-8 to TRBJ1-6; 12 bases line up with TRBD1. Trimming removed 1 base from V and 9 bases from J; junction bases left unmatched: 7. Per germline, CDR1 SGHVS and CDR2 FQNEAQ. This CDR3 has 17 residues. The DNA for the CDR3 is TGTGCCAGCAGCTTAGTAGGGACAGGGGGCTCGGGTTCACCCCTCCACTTT. Protein product: CASSLVGTGGSGSPLHF.

V gene TRBV1 combines with J gene TRBJ1-2. TRBV1 is marked as a pseudogene. There are 18 residues in the CDR3. CDR3 loop: CTSSQDRRGATRIYGYTF. CDR3 nucleotide sequence: TGCACCAGCAGCCAAGATCGCCGGGGGGCCACAAGAATTTATGGCTACACCTTC.

The rearrangement links TRBV20-1 to TRBJ2-1; 7 nucleotides line up with TRBD2. Per the germline V gene, CDR1 is DFQATT and CDR2 is SNEGSKA (reference sequence). CDR3 length: 11 residues. V was clipped by 3 bases and J by 10 bases; unmatched bases: 3. The CDR3, as DNA: TGCAGTGCTAGGGGACTACAAGAGCAGTTCTTC. Amino acids: CSARGLQEQFF.

This chain links TRBV27 with TRBJ1-2; possibly TRBD1 for D (5 bases). This CDR3 contains 14 residues. V was clipped by 6 bases and J by 0 bases, with 11 bases between them. CDR1 is MNHEY and CDR2 is SMNVEV in the germline V gene (reference sequence). The CDR3 DNA sequence: TGTGCCAGCAGACGACAGTCCACTAACTATGGCTACACCTTC. Translated: CASRRQSTNYGYTF.

In its sample, this clone was seen once. The V gene is TRBV19, the J gene TRBJ2-5; perhaps TRBD2 as D (7 bases). CDR1 LNHDA and CDR2 SQIVND come from the germline V gene (reference sequence). This CDR3 region has 14 residues. Trimming stripped 7 bases from V and 4 bases from J, with 16 bases between. The CDR3 loop is CASTSGGTPETQYF. As DNA, the CDR3 is TGTGCCAGTACCTCCGGGGGGACACCAGAGACCCAGTACTTC.

As concerns this clone: The same CDR3 also results from other DNA sequences found in this sample. The chain is built from TRBV9 and TRBJ2-2, with 7 bases lining up with TRBD1. CDR1 is SGDLS and CDR2 is YYNGEE in the germline V gene. With 4 bases clipped from V and 8 bases from J, the junction kept 14 bases outside the gene matches. The length of the CDR3 is 16 residues. The CDR3 DNA is TGTGCCAGCAGCATGCGGAAAGGGGGCATCACTGGGGAGCTGTTTTTT. It codes for CASSMRKGGITGELFF.

Here the CDR3 DNA reads TGTGCCAGCAGCCGTACTAGCGGGAGGATCAATGAGCAGTTCTTC. This gives the protein CASSRTSGRINEQFF. This chain uses TRBV7-9 with TRBJ2-1; 12 bases are a match to TRBD2. The CDR3 has 15 amino acids. V lost 5 bases, J lost 6 bases, and 5 bases stayed unmatched. Germline-derived CDR1 and CDR2 are SEHNR and FQNEAQ (reference sequence).

The V gene is TRBV19, the J gene TRBJ2-2; 8 bases map to TRBD1. CDR3 length equals 16 residues. CDR1 and CDR2 (germline): LNHDA, SQIVND (reference sequence). With 4 bases clipped from V and 5 bases from J, the junction kept 9 bases outside the gene matches. Written as DNA, the CDR3 is TGTGCCAGTAGTAGCGGGACAGGCCGAAGAACCGGGGAGCTGTTTTTT. It yields the protein CASSSGTGRRTGELFF.

V is TRBV4-1 and J is TRBJ1-2, with 7 bases identical to TRBD1. CDR1 and CDR2 (germline): MGHRA, YSYEKL. CDR3 length: 15 residues. V dropped 2 bases and J dropped 5; count of bases not matched to a gene: 8. The CDR3 here is CASSQPHRGRYGYTF. CDR3 nucleotides: TGCGCCAGCAGCCAACCTCACAGGGGTCGATATGGCTACACCTTC.

V is TRBV5-1 and J is TRBJ2-7; possible D gene TRBD2, 6 bases. Germline V lookup: CDR1 SGHRS, CDR2 YFSETQ. The CDR3 length is 15 residues. Deletions cut 0 bases from V and 3 bases from J, with 13 bases between. CDR3 coding DNA: TGCGCCAGCAGCTTGGTGTCGACGGGGGACTACGAGCAGTACTTC. Translated: CASSLVSTGDYEQYF.

This chain uses TRBV9 with TRBJ2-1, with D perhaps matching TRBD2 (6 bases). V shed 4 bases and J shed 8 bases, with 19 bases lying between them. The V gene's germline CDR1 is SGDLS and CDR2 YYNGEE. This CDR3 spans 15 amino acids. CDR3 sequence: CASSTTTRSGDEQFF. The CDR3 DNA is TGTGCCAGCAGCACCACGACTAGGTCGGGAGATGAGCAGTTCTTC.

The chain recombines TRBV7-2 with TRBJ2-1; 7 bases agree with TRBD2. Germline V lookup: CDR1 SGHTA, CDR2 FQGNSA. The ends lost 2 bases at V and 14 bases at J; junction bases unmatched: 9. The CDR3 totals 13 residues. The CDR3 DNA follows: TGTGCCAGCAGCTTAATGTCGCGCGGGAGCAAGTTCTTC. Amino acids: CASSLMSRGSKFF.